This T cell receptor (beta chain) was found in a study of blood T cells in healthy people across ages. This CDR3 comprises 15 residues. The V segment lost 6 bases and the J segment 8 bases; nucleotides outside the gene matches: 7. Germline V gene data show CDR1 as SNHLY and CDR2 as FYNNEI. A minimum of 6 micrograms of total RNA was extracted per sample. This clonotype was seen more than once but under ten times. Its antigen is unidentified. Study-level findings and limits: Diversity of TCR beta correlated strongly with naive T cell percentage. There was no known CMV status for donors, so expanded clonotype changes were possibly confounded.

The use of a sample-barcoded 5' primer and a J-beta primer mix characterized a second PCR of about 7 to 12 cycles. TCRdb re-derived calls from the 5' RACE reads in MiXCR, one entry per CDR3 protein. The sample has some 1 million distinct CDR3 sequences, more than 40% seen once; the top ten hold approximately 19%. This clonotype originated in a woman in her sixties in good health. The sequenced sample consisted of blood. The V call is TRBV2, the J call TRBJ2-1; TRBD2 agrees at 13 bases. DNA for the CDR3: TGTGCCAGCAGGGCGACTAGCGGGAGGATCGATGAGCAGTTCTTC. Translating it yields CASRATSGRIDEQFF.